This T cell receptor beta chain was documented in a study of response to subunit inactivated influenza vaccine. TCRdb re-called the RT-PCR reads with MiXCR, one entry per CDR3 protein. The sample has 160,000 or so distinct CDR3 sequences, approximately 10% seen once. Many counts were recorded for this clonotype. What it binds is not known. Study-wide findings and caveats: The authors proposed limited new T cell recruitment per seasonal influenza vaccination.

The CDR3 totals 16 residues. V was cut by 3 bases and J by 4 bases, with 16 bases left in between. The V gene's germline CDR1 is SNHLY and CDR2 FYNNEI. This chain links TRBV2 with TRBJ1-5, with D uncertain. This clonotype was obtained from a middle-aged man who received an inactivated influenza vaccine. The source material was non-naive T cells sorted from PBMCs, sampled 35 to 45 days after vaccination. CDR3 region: CASSDEMWMRNQPQHF. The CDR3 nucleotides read TGTGCCAGCAGTGATGAGATGTGGATGCGGAATCAGCCCCAGCATTTT.